This TCR beta chain was recovered during a study of T cells expressing NK-cell markers. Background on the study: Sorted CD3+CD56+NKG2C+, CD3+CD56+NKG2C- and CD3+CD56-NKG2C+ T cells supplied TCR beta repertoires.

TCRdb reprocessed the 5' RACE reads and keeps a single row for each CDR3 protein, giving no DNA. The sample yields 200,000 to 300,000 distinct CDR3 sequences, of which the top ten take up about 0.39%. This clonotype ranks as medium-sized in terms of frequency. Sample: blood T cells: a sorted CD56 or NKG2C T cell subset, CD4+ or CD8+ T cells, or bulk PBMC T cells (not recorded which). The sequence was collected from a man between 18 and 35 years old in good health.

CDR3 protein: CASSFRGAASTDTQYF. J is TRBJ2-3 and V is TRBV5-4. Germline V gives CDR1 SGHNT, CDR2 YYREEE (reference sequence). The CDR3 totals 16 residues.